The 7 T cell receptor beta chains below come from one sample, sequenced in a study of long-term antiretroviral therapy in people with HIV. Version v3.0 of the immunoSEQ assay ran at survey level. Profiled with immunoSEQ multiplex PCR; TCRdb holds only in-frame clones, not every one. The sample lists approximately 12,000 clones; 83% were seen once. Source: unsorted PBMCs, taken 3.4 years after starting antiretroviral therapy. These TCRs come from a man between 35 and 55 years old with HIV.

V is TRBV19 and J is TRBJ1-2; 7 positions agree with TRBD1. Trimming at V came to 7 bases and at J to 6 bases, leaving 14 bases not matched to a gene. CDR1 and CDR2 (germline): LNHDA, SQIVND (reference sequence). The CDR3 length is 15 residues. As DNA, the CDR3 is TGTGCCAGTAACTTCTGGGACAGACCCTGGGATGGCTACACCTTC. This translates into CASNFWDRPWDGYTF.

The rearrangement uses TRBV29-1 and TRBJ2-6; D uncertain. This CDR3 spans 13 amino acids. From germline, CDR1 is SQVTM and CDR2 ANQGSEA. Trimming pared 4 bases from V and 1 base from J, leaving 5 bases between. The CDR3 region is CSVAESGANVLTF. In nucleotides, the CDR3 is TGCAGCGTTGCGGAATCTGGGGCCAACGTCCTGACTTTC.

This clone turned up a few times. The rearrangement uses TRBV9 and TRBJ1-2, with D uncertain. Germline V gene lookup returns CDR1 SGDLS and CDR2 YYNGEE. With 0 bases removed from V and 5 bases from J, the gap between germline ends came to 11 bases. The CDR3 has 14 amino acids. The CDR3 protein is CASSVEGLTYGYTF. CDR3 nucleotide sequence: TGTGCCAGCAGCGTAGAGGGTTTGACTTATGGCTACACCTTC.

The chain combines TRBV25-1 with TRBJ2-7; perhaps D is TRBD1 or TRBD2 (5 bases each). Germline assignment: CDR1 MGHDK and CDR2 SYGVNS. This CDR3 spans 13 amino acids. The V gene lost 8 bases and the J gene lost 2 bases, with 13 bases spanning the gap. The CDR3 nucleotides are TGTGCCAGCGAACGGGGACGGGCCTACGAGCAGTACTTC. Translating gives CASERGRAYEQYF.

This clone has a handful of counts. The chain joins TRBV5-1 to TRBJ1-2; a possible D gene is TRBD1 (6 bases). Germline CDR1 SGHRS, CDR2 YFSETQ. Trimming took off 5 bases at V and 4 bases at J, with 21 bases between the two ends. The CDR3 contains 16 residues. CDR3 region: CASRVSIGGSSYGYTF. CDR3 in DNA: TGCGCCAGCAGAGTCAGCATAGGGGGATCTAGCTATGGCTACACCTTC.

This rearrangement joins TRBV27 to TRBJ1-1; 7 bases map to TRBD1. The V segment lost 0 bases and the J segment 5 bases; nucleotides outside the gene matches: 6. Germline V gene sequence: CDR1 MNHEY, CDR2 SMNVEV (reference sequence). The CDR3 is 15 amino acids. DNA of the CDR3: TGTGCCAGCAGTTTATCCAAGGGGGCTCTGACTGAAGCTTTCTTT. This encodes CASSLSKGALTEAFF.

The gene calls are TRBV11-1 and TRBJ2-6, with TRBD1 matching 8 bases. The germline CDR1 and CDR2 sequences are SGHAT and FQDESV (reference sequence). The CDR3 covers 15 residues. The V and J ends lost 4 bases and 2 bases, in that order; junction bases with no gene match: 1. CDR3 sequence reads: CASSSTGAGANVLTF. The CDR3 coding sequence is TGTGCCAGCAGCTCGACAGGGGCTGGGGCCAACGTCCTGACTTTC.